The 23 T cell receptor beta chains below all came from one sample that was sequenced in a study of tissue T cells after allogeneic stem cell transplantation. Using immunoSEQ multiplex PCR, the repertoire was profiled, and TCRdb retains in-frame clones only, with some absent. Among about 9,800 clones, approximately 65% were seen once, and the ten largest hold around 26%. The sequences come from tissue from the stomach, collected at autopsy. These receptors came from an older male donor with lung cancer.

V is TRBV29-1 and J is TRBJ1-2; 10 nucleotides match TRBD1. The CDR3 has 15 residues. The ends lost 0 bases at V and 3 bases at J; junction bases unmatched: 4. Germline values: CDR1 SQVTM, CDR2 ANQGSEA. The CDR3 bases are TGCAGCGTTGAAGACGTGACAGGGGGCTACTATGGCTACACCTTC. Translation gives CSVEDVTGGYYGYTF.

V gene TRBV24-1 combines with J gene TRBJ1-2; no reliable D call. Germline CDR1 and CDR2: KGHDR and SFDVKD. The CDR3 has 14 residues. Trimming removed 4 bases at V and 0 bases at J, with 8 bases between. CDR3 sequence (DNA): TGTGCCACCAGTGACGCCGGTACTAACTATGGCTACACCTTC. Translating it yields CATSDAGTNYGYTF.

The rearrangement joins TRBV5-8 to TRBJ1-6, with 7 bases aligning to TRBD1. The CDR3 contains 17 residues. Unmatched junction bases numbered 13, after V lost 4 bases and J lost 6 bases. The germline V gene has CDR1 SGHTS and CDR2 YDEGEE. CDR3 bases: TGTGCCAGCAGCGAGGGACAGCTCATCGTTTTTAATTCACCCCTCCACTTT. It is translated as CASSEGQLIVFNSPLHF.

A note on this clone: This CDR3 fails to terminate in the conserved phenylalanine or tryptophan, so it likely reflects a read error. The DNA is omitted, as the CDR3 cannot be located on it reliably, and the CDR3 follows TCRdb's listing. The chain joins TRBV6-1 to TRBJ1-1; the D segment call TRBD1 is taken from the table without a DNA check. CDR1 MNHNS and CDR2 SASEGT come from the germline V gene. Counting both end residues, the CDR3 totals 16 amino acids. CDR3 sequence reads: CASSEGAGGTGVAAPR.

V and J are TRBV7-2 and TRBJ2-2, with 16 bases matching TRBD2. Trimming removed 4 bases from V and 6 bases from J; junction bases left unmatched: 5. There are 17 residues in the CDR3. Germline CDR1 is SGHTA and CDR2 is FQGNSA. In nucleotides, the CDR3 is TGTGCCAGCAGCTCCTCGGGACTAGCGGGGGGGCCCGGGGAGCTGTTTTTT. This codes for CASSSSGLAGGPGELFF.

This sequence joins TRBV29-1 and TRBJ2-7, with no clear D. The germline gives CDR1 SQVTM, CDR2 ANQGSEA. Trimming shortened V by 7 bases and J by 3 bases, and 10 bases separated the two germline ends. The length of the CDR3 is 11 residues. The CDR3 sequence is CSAGSVYEQYF. DNA for the CDR3: TGCAGCGCCGGAAGCGTCTACGAGCAGTACTTC.

The J gene is TRBJ2-3, the V gene TRBV27; the match to TRBD2 covers 14 bases. Germline V lookup: CDR1 MNHEY, CDR2 SMNVEV (reference sequence). This CDR3 is 16 amino acids long. The V gene end was trimmed by 7 bases and the J gene end by 4 bases; junction bases not matched to a gene: 7. The DNA for the CDR3 is TGTGCCAGCAAGTTGACTAGCGGGGGGGCTTCAGATACGCAGTATTTT. This translates into CASKLTSGGASDTQYF.

The V and J genes are TRBV7-2 and TRBJ2-3; 9 nucleotides line up with TRBD2. Trimming at V came to 1 base and at J to 6 bases, leaving 5 bases not matched to a gene. CDR3 length: 15 residues. From germline, CDR1 is SGHTA and CDR2 FQGNSA. The DNA for the CDR3 is TGTGCCAGCAGCTTAGTGGTGACTAGCGGCGATACGCAGTATTTT. This codes for CASSLVVTSGDTQYF.

This clone ranks as large. This rearrangement joins TRBV28 to TRBJ1-5, with a tentative D call TRBD1 (5 bases). CDR1 MDHEN and CDR2 SYDVKM come from the germline V gene. CDR3 length equals 14 residues. The V gene lost 5 bases and the J gene lost 7 bases, with 15 bases spanning the gap. The CDR3: CASSRTGRVQPQHF. In DNA, the CDR3 is TGTGCCAGCAGTCGCACAGGTAGGGTGCAGCCCCAGCATTTT.

The chain combines TRBV15 with TRBJ2-1; D unresolved. Looked up from germline, CDR1 is LNHNV and CDR2 is YYDKDF (reference sequence). The CDR3 runs to 15 residues. V was shortened by 0 bases and J by 3 bases, with 9 bases between the two germline ends. CDR3 amino acids: CATSRDQESYNEQFF. The CDR3 coding sequence is TGTGCCACCAGCAGAGATCAGGAGAGCTACAATGAGCAGTTCTTC.

The chain uses TRBV4-2 and TRBJ1-1; D remains ambiguous. This CDR3 comprises 16 residues. From germline, CDR1 is LGHNA and CDR2 YNFKEQ. Trimming left V 4 bases short and J 2 bases short, with 17 bases between. The CDR3 protein is CASSPPGDAFNTEAFF. The CDR3, as DNA: TGTGCCAGCAGCCCGCCCGGAGACGCGTTTAACACTGAAGCTTTCTTT.

V usage is TRBV6-2 or TRBV6-3 and J usage is TRBJ2-6; D not certain. There are 15 residues in the CDR3. CDR1 and CDR2 (germline): MNHEY, SVGEGT. Trimming pared 5 bases from V and 0 bases from J, leaving 8 bases between. The CDR3 region is CASSPQLSGANVLTF. In DNA form, the CDR3 reads TGTGCCAGCAGTCCGCAGCTCTCTGGGGCCAACGTCCTGACTTTC.

The count of this clone is one. CDR3 amino acids: CASSDYRGEQYF. In nucleotides, the CDR3 is TGTGCCAGCAGTGACTACAGGGGTGAGCAGTACTTC. This chain connects TRBV2 to TRBJ2-7, with 7 bases fitting TRBD1. The CDR3 has 12 residues. The V and J ends lost 3 bases and 7 bases, in that order; junction bases with no gene match: 3. CDR1 and CDR2 (germline): SNHLY, FYNNEI.

The chain recombines TRBV19 with TRBJ1-3; no clear D. Trimming cost V 7 bases and J 2 bases, with 18 bases left between them. The CDR3 spans 16 residues. From germline, CDR1 is LNHDA and CDR2 SQIVND (reference sequence). The CDR3 spells CASKLTLTETGNTIYF. The CDR3, as DNA: TGTGCCAGTAAATTGACTCTGACGGAGACTGGAAACACCATATATTTT.

This clone has only one observation. The chain combines TRBV6-5 with TRBJ1-1; no reliable D call. CDR1 and CDR2 from the germline V gene are MNHEY and SVGAGI. Trimming took off 4 bases at V and 11 bases at J, with 20 bases between the two ends. This CDR3 is 14 amino acids long. The CDR3 DNA sequence: TGTGCCAGCAGTTCACATAACCCGGGAGAAGGGGCTTTCTTT. Its translation is CASSSHNPGEGAFF.

The V and J genes are TRBV7-9 and TRBJ2-3, with 9 bases fitting TRBD2. J lost 2 bases, V lost 3 bases, and 12 bases had no gene match. CDR1 is SEHNR and CDR2 is FQNEAQ in the germline V gene (reference sequence). CDR3 size: 18 residues. CDR3 nucleotide sequence: TGTGCCAGCAGCTTTAGTTTGCTAGCGGGATTTTCCACAGATACGCAGTATTTT. As protein: CASSFSLLAGFSTDTQYF.

This chain joins TRBV30 and TRBJ1-2; TRBD1 matches 9 bases. There are 15 residues in the CDR3. With V trimmed by 2 bases and J by 7 bases, 11 bases remained unmatched. From germline, CDR1 is GTSNPN and CDR2 SVGIG (reference sequence). CDR3 bases: TGTGCCTGGAGTCCCTCACAGGGGGCGTCCCGTGGCTACACCTTC. This codes for CAWSPSQGASRGYTF.

This clone has only a few counts. The chain joins TRBV7-2 to TRBJ2-2; D is unclear. Germline V gene lookup returns CDR1 SGHTA and CDR2 FQGNSA. The CDR3 spans 14 residues. Trimming removed 1 base at V and 4 bases at J, with 7 bases between. CDR3 residues: CASSLVGSTGELFF. The DNA for the CDR3 is TGTGCCAGCAGCTTAGTTGGGTCCACCGGGGAGCTGTTTTTT.

The CDR3 reads CASSLERQGSGNTIYF. The DNA for the CDR3 is TGCGCCAGCAGCTTGGAGAGACAGGGCTCTGGAAACACCATATATTTT. The rearrangement joins TRBV5-1 to TRBJ1-3, with 7 bases matching TRBD1. V was clipped by 0 bases and J by 0 bases; unmatched bases: 3. Germline V CDR1 and CDR2: SGHRS, YFSETQ. The CDR3 extends over 16 amino acids.

In DNA form, the CDR3 reads TGTGCCAGCAGCTTAATGGACAGAAGTACCGGGGAGCTGTTTTTT. Protein: CASSLMDRSTGELFF. The chain employs TRBV7-2 and TRBJ2-2; perhaps TRBD1 as D (6 bases). CDR3 length equals 15 residues. Germline V gene data show CDR1 as SGHTA and CDR2 as FQGNSA. Trimming took off 2 bases at V and 5 bases at J, with 12 bases between the two ends.

The chain joins TRBV6-5 to TRBJ2-2; maybe TRBD2 (6 bases). V shed 4 bases and J shed 4 bases, with 13 bases lying between them. Germline CDR1 and CDR2: MNHEY and SVGAGI. The CDR3 sequence is 15 residues long. Here the CDR3 DNA reads TGTGCCAGCAGTTTTAGCCGGAGGGGCACCGGGGAGCTGTTTTTT. This sequence encodes CASSFSRRGTGELFF.

This rearrangement joins TRBV9 to TRBJ2-1; TRBD1 is a possible D gene (5 bases). CDR3 length: 14 amino acids. The V end lost 0 bases, the J end lost 5 bases, and 9 bases lay between the germline ends. Germline loops: CDR1 SGDLS, CDR2 YYNGEE. The CDR3 sequence is CASSVDQGNNEQFF. As DNA, the CDR3 is TGTGCCAGCAGCGTAGACCAGGGAAACAATGAGCAGTTCTTC. The variable domain in full, with the rest retrieved from reference TRBV9 and TRBJ2-1, is DSGVTQTPKHLITATGQRVTLRCSPRSGDLSVYWYQQSLDQGLQFLIQYYNGEERAKGNILERFSAQQFPDLHSELNLSSLELGDSALYFCASSVDQGNNEQFFGPGTRLTVL.

This clone showed up just a few times. The chain couples TRBV4-1 to TRBJ1-1; D remains unclear. V dropped 4 bases and J dropped 3 bases, with 15 bases sitting between them. This CDR3 is built from 15 residues. The germline gives CDR1 MGHRA, CDR2 YSYEKL. In DNA form, the CDR3 reads TGCGCCAGCAGCCTCGGAACGACGAGGGACACTGAAGCTTTCTTT. It specifies CASSLGTTRDTEAFF.